A single sample is the source of the 20 T cell receptor beta chains below, sequenced in a study of T cells after yellow fever vaccination. TCRdb passed the 5' RACE reads through MiXCR, listing each CDR3 protein once. The data contain some 100,000 distinct CDR3 sequences, about 7% of them singletons. Material: CD4+ T cells sorted from PBMCs, obtained roughly seven weeks after the first yellow fever vaccination. The receptors shown here come from a man younger than 35 who received the YFV17D yellow fever vaccine.

At least ten counts were recorded for this clonotype. The gene calls are TRBV5-1 and TRBJ2-7; D is ambiguous. Per germline, CDR1 SGHRS and CDR2 YFSETQ. V was pared by 0 bases and J by 2 bases, with 9 bases between. CDR3 length: 14 residues. The DNA for the CDR3 is TGCGCCAGCAGCTTGGCCAGTGGGGCCTACGAGCAGTACTTC. Protein product: CASSLASGAYEQYF. Full variable domain (remainder filled in from reference TRBV5-1 and TRBJ2-7): KAGVTQTPRYLIKTRGQQVTLSCSPISGHRSVSWYQQTPGQGLQFLFEYFSETQRNKGNFPGRFSGRQFSNSRSEMNVSTLELGDSALYLCASSLASGAYEQYFGPGTRLTVT.

This clonotype showed up just a few times. The chain joins TRBV3-1 to TRBJ2-1; TRBD2 agrees at 8 bases. CDR1 LGHDT and CDR2 YNNKEL come from the germline V gene (reference sequence). The CDR3 covers 15 residues. V was pared by 0 bases and J by 12 bases, with 10 bases of the junction left unmatched. The CDR3 bases are TGTGCCAGCAGCCAAGATGTCGGGCGGGGGGTTGGGCAGTTCTTC. It specifies CASSQDVGRGVGQFF.

Many counts were recorded for this clonotype. The rearrangement links TRBV5-1 to TRBJ2-1, with D unresolved. V dropped 2 bases and J dropped 7 bases, with 4 bases sitting between them. The CDR3 totals 11 residues. The germline V gene has CDR1 SGHRS and CDR2 YFSETQ. CDR3 nucleotides: TGCGCCAGCAGCTTAGAAAATGAGCAGTTCTTC. This encodes CASSLENEQFF.

The sample holds many counts of this clonotype. The chain uses TRBV2 and TRBJ2-7, with 11 bases that match TRBD1. CDR3 length: 11 amino acids. V lost 7 bases to trimming and J lost 12 bases; unmatched junction nucleotides: 5. Germline CDR1 SNHLY, CDR2 FYNNEI. In DNA form, the CDR3 reads TGTGCCAGCAAAGGACAGGGGGCGGCGTACGTC. As protein: CASKGQGAAYV.

In this sample, this clonotype turned up many times. This chain uses TRBV29-1 with TRBJ1-5; D gene ambiguous. The CDR3 is 13 residues long. Trimming cost V 5 bases and J 0 bases, with 8 bases left between them. Germline values: CDR1 SQVTM, CDR2 ANQGSEA. CDR3 nucleotide sequence: TGCAGCGTTTCCCGGGGTAGCAATCAGCCCCAGCATTTT. Translating it yields CSVSRGSNQPQHF.

This clonotype was detected a few times. The chain recombines TRBV12-3 or TRBV12-4 with TRBJ2-7; D is perhaps TRBD1 (5 bases). The CDR3 extends over 14 amino acids. V lost 3 bases and J lost 2, with 11 bases in between. CDR3 amino acids: CASSFRGRAYEQYF. CDR3 nucleotide sequence: TGTGCCAGCAGTTTTAGGGGCCGGGCCTACGAGCAGTACTTC.

At least ten counts were recorded for this clonotype. The V gene is TRBV25-1, the J gene TRBJ1-4, with D tentatively TRBD1 (6 bases). The V end was cut by 2 bases, the J end by 4 bases, with 11 bases between. Germline V gives CDR1 MGHDK, CDR2 SYGVNS. The CDR3 is 15 residues long. This CDR3 is CASSEGGGLNEKLFF. As DNA, the CDR3 is TGTGCCAGCAGTGAAGGGGGGGGGCTTAATGAAAAACTGTTTTTT.

The chain is built from TRBV7-2 and TRBJ2-7; 9 bases align to TRBD2. The CDR3 contains 17 residues. Germline CDR1 reads SGHTA; CDR2 reads FQGNSA. Trimming cost V 5 bases and J 1 base; bases outside gene matches: 12. The CDR3 protein is CASSPPDAGGPSYEQYV. CDR3 sequence (DNA): TGTGCCAGCAGCCCCCCTGATGCGGGGGGGCCGTCCTACGAGCAGTACGTC.

This clonotype appeared many times. J is TRBJ2-1 and V is TRBV5-6, with 12 nucleotides matching TRBD2. Germline assignment: CDR1 SGHDT and CDR2 YYEEEE. V lost 3 bases and J lost 0; bases outside the gene matches: 1. This CDR3 spans 16 amino acids. CDR3 DNA: TGTGCCAGCAGCTCTAGCGGGGGGGCCTCCTACAATGAGCAGTTCTTC. This gives the protein CASSSSGGASYNEQFF. Full variable domain (rest looked up from reference TRBV5-6 and TRBJ2-1): DAGVTQSPTHLIKTRGQQVTLRCSPKSGHDTVSWYQQALGQGPQFIFQYYEEEERQRGNFPDRFSGHQFPNYSSELNVNALLLGDSALYLCASSSSGGASYNEQFFGPGTRLTVL.

The table lists this clonotype with many counts. The gene calls are TRBV4-3 and TRBJ2-5, with 8 bases aligning to TRBD1. V dropped 6 bases and J dropped 4; count of bases not matched to a gene: 7. Germline V gives CDR1 LGHNA, CDR2 YSLEER. The length of the CDR3 is 14 residues. The CDR3: CASSWTGIGETQYF. CDR3 nucleotides: TGCGCCAGCAGTTGGACAGGGATAGGAGAGACCCAGTACTTC.

Concerning this clonotype itself: The germline gene is not matched at one end of the junction; a read error may be the cause. The J gene is TRBJ1-1, the V gene TRBV18, with D possibly being TRBD1 (5 bases). Germline lookup yields CDR1 KGHSH and CDR2 LQKENI. The CDR3 has 17 residues. Here the CDR3 DNA reads TGTACCAGCTCACACGATTTGCCAGGGACGACTAACACTGAAGCTTTCTTT. It codes for CTSSHDLPGTTNTEAFF.

This clonotype was detected a few times. The DNA of the CDR3 is TGTGCCAGCAGCGCAGGGGCGGGGCGGGGCACAGATACGCAGTATTTT. This sequence encodes CASSAGAGRGTDTQYF. The chain has TRBV7-2 and TRBJ2-3; D may match TRBD1 or TRBD2 (6 bases each). The CDR3 consists of 16 residues. The V gene lost 5 bases and the J gene lost 1 base, with 16 bases spanning the gap. Germline loops: CDR1 SGHTA, CDR2 FQGNSA.

This clonotype was observed at least ten times. The J gene is TRBJ2-1, the V gene TRBV5-1; D perhaps matches TRBD1 (5 bases). Germline loops: CDR1 SGHRS, CDR2 YFSETQ. CDR3 length equals 13 residues. Trimming removed 3 bases at V and 7 bases at J, with 11 bases between. Written as DNA, the CDR3 is TGCGCCAGCAGCTCCGGACACGAAAATGAGCAGTTCTTC. Amino acids: CASSSGHENEQFF.

The chain is built from TRBV7-2 and TRBJ2-7; 7 nucleotides agree with TRBD1. Germline V gene lookup returns CDR1 SGHTA and CDR2 FQGNSA. V trimming: 5 bases; J trimming: 0 bases; junction bases outside the gene matches: 4. The CDR3 contains 14 residues. CDR3 loop: CASSQGDSSYEQYV. Written as DNA, the CDR3 is TGTGCCAGCAGCCAGGGGGACAGCTCCTACGAGCAGTACGTC.

CDR3 DNA sequence: TGTGCCATCAGTGATGGCGAGACCCAGTACTTC. Translation: CAISDGETQYF. The chain links TRBV10-3 to TRBJ2-5; no firm D call. This CDR3 has 11 amino acids. With 3 bases removed from V and 5 bases from J, the gap between germline ends came to 4 bases. Germline lookup yields CDR1 ENHRY and CDR2 SYGVKD.

This clonotype was counted many times. The J gene is TRBJ2-1, the V gene TRBV20-1; no definite D call. The germline V gene encodes CDR1 DFQATT and CDR2 SNEGSKA (reference sequence). The CDR3 spans 10 residues. The germline V and J ends were trimmed by 5 bases and 4 bases, with 3 bases remaining between them. CDR3 sequence (DNA): TGCAGTGCTGGTTACAATGAGCAGTTCTTC. Amino acid sequence: CSAGYNEQFF.

This clonotype was observed at least ten times. V is TRBV7-2 and J is TRBJ1-1; no definite D call. Per the germline V gene, CDR1 is SGHTA and CDR2 is FQGNSA. With 3 bases removed from V and 1 base from J, the gap between germline ends came to 9 bases. This CDR3 spans 14 amino acids. As DNA, the CDR3 is TGTGCCAGCAGCTTCCATTCGGGGAACACTGAAGCTTTCTTT. It codes for CASSFHSGNTEAFF.

At least ten counts were recorded for this clonotype. This sequence joins TRBV7-3 and TRBJ2-2; D is perhaps TRBD2 (6 bases). V was clipped by 3 bases and J by 5 bases, with 13 bases between them. The V gene's germline CDR1 is SGHTA and CDR2 FQGTGA. The length of the CDR3 is 15 residues. The CDR3 nucleotides read TGTGCCAGCAGCTTGCCGGGAGCTATGACCGGGGAGCTGTTTTTT. Translation gives CASSLPGAMTGELFF.

This clonotype has just a few counts. This rearrangement joins TRBV20-1 to TRBJ1-4; D is unclear. The CDR3 is 15 residues long. Germline values: CDR1 DFQATT, CDR2 SNEGSKA (reference sequence). V lost 3 bases to trimming and J lost 5 bases, with 16 bases between them. The CDR3 DNA reads as TGCAGTGCTAGGAGCACGGGCGCCCGAAATGAAAAACTGTTTTTT. Its translation: CSARSTGARNEKLFF.

At least ten counts were recorded for this clonotype. CDR3 coding DNA: TGTGCCAGCAGTTACTTAGCGCATGGGGCCTCAGATACGCAGTATTTT. The encoded protein is CASSYLAHGASDTQYF. This chain connects TRBV6-5 to TRBJ2-3; perhaps D is TRBD1 or TRBD2 (5 bases each). The V end was cut by 1 base, the J end by 4 bases, with 15 bases between. This CDR3 has 16 amino acids. Germline CDR1 MNHEY, CDR2 SVGAGI.